A selection of T cell receptor beta chains follows, all from one sample in a study of blood T cell repertoires in COVID-19. The protocol was immunoSEQ multiplex PCR, while the TCRdb copy is restricted to in-frame clones and leaves out a portion. The table shows 200,000 to 250,000 clones, with about nine tenths occurring only once. The sequenced sample was peripheral blood. The receptors shown here come from a man in his fifties with acute or convalescent COVID-19. The CDR3 runs from the conserved cysteine through the conserved F or W. A D gene is named only where the DNA matches it firmly. For some rows the clone size is stated as once, few or many, or as a class when expanded; others skip it.

clone_size: NA; j_call: TRBJ2-7; d_call: NA; v_call: TRBV18; cdr3_nt: TGTGCCAGCTCTGAGGCAGGGTCCTACGAGCAGTACTTC; cdr3_aa: CASSEAGSYEQYF
clone_size: once; j_call: TRBJ1-1; d_call: TRBD1; v_call: TRBV5-6; cdr3_nt: TGTGCCAGCAGCTTGGTACAGGGGGCTGAAGCTTTCTTT; cdr3_aa: CASSLVQGAEAFF
clone_size: NA; j_call: TRBJ1-1; d_call: TRBD1; v_call: TRBV5-6; cdr3_nt: TGTGCCAGCAGCATACGACTTGGGACAGGGTTTGGAGCTTTCTTT; cdr3_aa: CASSIRLGTGFGAFF
clone_size: NA; j_call: TRBJ2-1; d_call: NA; v_call: TRBV5-4; cdr3_nt: TGTGCCAGCAGCTTACCCTGGATTGGGCGCGAATCGGATGAGCAGTTCTTC; cdr3_aa: CASSLPWIGRESDEQFF
clone_size: NA; j_call: TRBJ1-2; d_call: TRBD1; v_call: TRBV27; cdr3_nt: TGTGCCAGCAGTTTATCCTGGACAGGGGAAAAAGGCTACACCTTC; cdr3_aa: CASSLSWTGEKGYTF
clone_size: NA; j_call: TRBJ1-2; d_call: NA; v_call: TRBV20-1; cdr3_nt: TGCAGTGCTAACAGGGAGAATGGCTACACCTTC; cdr3_aa: CSANRENGYTF
clone_size: NA; j_call: TRBJ1-2; d_call: NA; v_call: TRBV7-2; cdr3_nt: TGTGCCAGCAGCTTCCTGGCCCGGGGTGGCTACACCTTC; cdr3_aa: CASSFLARGGYTF
clone_size: NA; j_call: TRBJ2-3; d_call: TRBD1; v_call: TRBV6-4; cdr3_nt: TGTGCCAGCAGTGGGCGGGACAGGGGCACAGATACGCAGTATTTT; cdr3_aa: CASSGRDRGTDTQYF
clone_size: NA; j_call: TRBJ2-1; d_call: NA; v_call: TRBV7-2; cdr3_nt: TGTGCCAGCAGCTTAGGGCCAAGCTCCTACAATGAGCAGTTCTTC; cdr3_aa: CASSLGPSSYNEQFF
clone_size: NA; j_call: TRBJ2-7; d_call: NA; v_call: TRBV5-5; cdr3_nt: TGTGCCAGCAGCTTGATCGGCGGGCCCTACGAGCAGTACTTC; cdr3_aa: CASSLIGGPYEQYF
clone_size: NA; j_call: TRBJ2-1; d_call: TRBD1; v_call: TRBV24-1; cdr3_nt: TGTGCCACCAGTGACTCCGGGACAGGGCTAGAGGAGCAGTTCTTC; cdr3_aa: CATSDSGTGLEEQFF
clone_size: NA; j_call: TRBJ2-4; d_call: TRBD1; v_call: TRBV6-5; cdr3_nt: TGTGCCAGCAGCCACACCGGGACAGGGGAAAACATTCAGTACTTC; cdr3_aa: CASSHTGTGENIQYF
clone_size: few; j_call: TRBJ2-1; d_call: NA; v_call: TRBV5-1; cdr3_nt: TGCGCCAGCAGCTTGGAACGGCGGGGCAATGAGCAGTTCTTC; cdr3_aa: CASSLERRGNEQFF
clone_size: NA; j_call: TRBJ2-1; d_call: TRBD2; v_call: TRBV10-2; cdr3_nt: TGCGCCAGCAGTGAGTGGCGGGGGACCTCCTACAATGAGCAGTTCTTC; cdr3_aa: CASSEWRGTSYNEQFF
clone_size: NA; j_call: TRBJ1-2; d_call: TRBD1; v_call: TRBV9; cdr3_nt: TGTGCCAGCGCCCGCCTGGGACAGACCAACTATGGCTACACCTTC; cdr3_aa: CASARLGQTNYGYTF
clone_size: NA; j_call: TRBJ1-5; d_call: TRBD1; v_call: TRBV19; cdr3_nt: TGTGCCAGTAGACCCCAAGGACAGGGGGGGTTAAATCAGCCCCAGCATTTT; cdr3_aa: CASRPQGQGGLNQPQHF
clone_size: NA; j_call: TRBJ2-7; d_call: NA; v_call: TRBV6-1; cdr3_nt: TGTGCCAGCAGTGAAGGAGAGGGCAAGCAGTACTTC; cdr3_aa: CASSEGEGKQYF
clone_size: NA; j_call: TRBJ2-1; d_call: NA; v_call: TRBV5-1; cdr3_nt: TGCGCCAGCAGCTTGATAATAGCGAAATACAATGAGCAGTTCTTC; cdr3_aa: CASSLIIAKYNEQFF
clone_size: NA; j_call: TRBJ1-5; d_call: NA; v_call: TRBV30; cdr3_nt: TGTGCCTGGAGTGAACGGGGAAATCAGCCCCAGCATTTT; cdr3_aa: CAWSERGNQPQHF
clone_size: NA; j_call: TRBJ1-6; d_call: TRBD1; v_call: TRBV14; cdr3_nt: TGTGCCAGCAGTACCGGGACAGGTGTTTCACCCCTCCACTTT; cdr3_aa: CASSTGTGVSPLHF
clone_size: once; j_call: TRBJ1-6; d_call: TRBD1; v_call: TRBV5-6; cdr3_nt: TGTGCCAGCAGCTCGAGGACAGGGTTAAATAATTCACCCCTCCACTTT; cdr3_aa: CASSSRTGLNNSPLHF
clone_size: many; j_call: TRBJ1-2; d_call: NA; v_call: TRBV6-1; cdr3_nt: TGTGCCAGCAGTGACAGTGAAAACTATGGCTACACCTTC; cdr3_aa: CASSDSENYGYTF
clone_size: NA; j_call: TRBJ1-5; d_call: NA; v_call: TRBV12-3/TRBV12-4; cdr3_nt: TGTGCCAGCAGTTTAGATTCCCGGCCCCAGCATTTT; cdr3_aa: CASSLDSRPQHF
clone_size: NA; j_call: TRBJ2-5; d_call: NA; v_call: TRBV11-2; cdr3_nt: TGTGCCAGCAGCTTAGAGAGACAACCAGGGTCCCAGTACTTC; cdr3_aa: CASSLERQPGSQYF
clone_size: NA; j_call: TRBJ1-4; d_call: NA; v_call: TRBV6-2/TRBV6-3; cdr3_nt: TGTGCCAGCAGTATCAGAAGTAATGAAAAACTGTTTTTT; cdr3_aa: CASSIRSNEKLFF
clone_size: NA; j_call: TRBJ1-4; d_call: TRBD1; v_call: TRBV10-1; cdr3_nt: TGCGCCAGTCCCTGCGGGACAGGGGACAAACTGTTTTTT; cdr3_aa: CASPCGTGDKLFF
clone_size: NA; j_call: TRBJ1-1; d_call: TRBD1; v_call: TRBV7-3; cdr3_nt: TGTGCCAGCAGCTTGGGCAGGGGGCAGGAAGCTTTCTTT; cdr3_aa: CASSLGRGQEAFF
clone_size: once; j_call: TRBJ1-2; d_call: NA; v_call: TRBV19; cdr3_nt: TGTGCCAGCCGGCAACTACGACAGCTATCTAACTATGGCTACACCTTC; cdr3_aa: CASRQLRQLSNYGYTF
clone_size: NA; j_call: TRBJ1-2; d_call: TRBD1; v_call: TRBV7-2; cdr3_nt: TGTGCCAGCAGCCCCCAGGGGGCTATAGGCTACACCTTC; cdr3_aa: CASSPQGAIGYTF
clone_size: NA; j_call: TRBJ2-5; d_call: NA; v_call: TRBV4-1; cdr3_nt: TGCGCCAGCAGCCAAGATAGGAGGGGCCGGGAGACCCAGTACTTC; cdr3_aa: CASSQDRRGRETQYF
clone_size: NA; j_call: TRBJ1-4; d_call: NA; v_call: TRBV5-4; cdr3_nt: TGTGCCAGCAGCTTGGACAGATTCCAGGAAAAACTGTTTTTT; cdr3_aa: CASSLDRFQEKLFF
clone_size: NA; j_call: TRBJ1-5; d_call: NA; v_call: TRBV12-5; cdr3_nt: TGTGCTAGTGGTTTGGCCGGTGTCTATCAGCCCCAGCATTTT; cdr3_aa: CASGLAGVYQPQHF
clone_size: once; j_call: TRBJ2-1; d_call: TRBD2; v_call: TRBV6-5; cdr3_nt: TGTGCCAGCAGTCCCTTAGCGGGGGTGGTGGGTGAGCAGTTCTTC; cdr3_aa: CASSPLAGVVGEQFF
clone_size: once; j_call: TRBJ1-2; d_call: TRBD1; v_call: TRBV5-1; cdr3_nt: TGCGCCAGCAGCTTGGTGGCAGGGGGAGGTTATGGCTACACCTTC; cdr3_aa: CASSLVAGGGYGYTF
clone_size: NA; j_call: TRBJ2-1; d_call: TRBD2; v_call: TRBV12-3/TRBV12-4; cdr3_nt: TGTGCCAGCAGCCCCAGCGGGGGGGTCGAGCAGTTCTTC; cdr3_aa: CASSPSGGVEQFF
clone_size: NA; j_call: TRBJ1-5; d_call: NA; v_call: TRBV7-8; cdr3_nt: TGTGCCAGCAGGCAGAGATTCCGGACAACAGGAATCGAGGATCAGCCCCAGCATTTT; cdr3_aa: CASRQRFRTTGIEDQPQHF
clone_size: NA; j_call: TRBJ2-3; d_call: TRBD2; v_call: TRBV5-4; cdr3_nt: TGTGCCAGCAGCTGGACTAGCGGGGCCTACACAGATACGCAGTATTTT; cdr3_aa: CASSWTSGAYTDTQYF
clone_size: NA; j_call: TRBJ2-4; d_call: TRBD2; v_call: TRBV7-8; cdr3_nt: TGTGCCAGCAGCTGGGCCCCTAGCGGGGGCCTTACTTCAGCCAAAAACATTCAGTACTTC; cdr3_aa: CASSWAPSGGLTSAKNIQYF
clone_size: NA; j_call: TRBJ1-3; d_call: NA; v_call: TRBV11-2; cdr3_nt: TGTGCCAGCAGTTACCGGGGGTCTGGAAACACCATATATTTT; cdr3_aa: CASSYRGSGNTIYF
clone_size: NA; j_call: TRBJ1-2; d_call: TRBD1; v_call: TRBV11-2; cdr3_nt: TGTGCCAGCAGCTTAGCCCTCGGGACAGGGAATGGCTACACCTTC; cdr3_aa: CASSLALGTGNGYTF
clone_size: NA; j_call: TRBJ1-2; d_call: NA; v_call: TRBV9; cdr3_nt: TGTGCCAGCGGACAACCGAGGGGAGGGGAGAACACCATAGACGGCTACACCTTC; cdr3_aa: CASGQPRGGENTIDGYTF
clone_size: few; j_call: TRBJ2-7; d_call: NA; v_call: TRBV5-4; cdr3_nt: TGTGCCAGCAGCGCCGGTGGAGCCTCCTACGAGCAGTACTTC; cdr3_aa: CASSAGGASYEQYF
clone_size: NA; j_call: TRBJ2-2; d_call: TRBD2; v_call: TRBV5-5; cdr3_nt: TGTGCCAGCAGCCCAAGGACTAGCGGGGGCCTGAACACCGGGGAGCTGTTTTTT; cdr3_aa: CASSPRTSGGLNTGELFF
clone_size: NA; j_call: TRBJ1-1; d_call: TRBD1; v_call: TRBV18; cdr3_nt: TGTGCCAGCTCCGATACAGGGGCCAAGAACACTGAAGCTTTCTTT; cdr3_aa: CASSDTGAKNTEAFF
clone_size: NA; j_call: TRBJ2-1; d_call: TRBD1; v_call: TRBV24-1; cdr3_nt: TGTGCCACCAGTGATCCTTCGACAGGGGTGAATGAGCAGTTCTTC; cdr3_aa: CATSDPSTGVNEQFF
clone_size: NA; j_call: TRBJ2-6; d_call: NA; v_call: TRBV5-5; cdr3_nt: TGTGCCAGCAGCTTGGTGGTGGGGGCAACTGGGGCCAACGTCCTGACTTTC; cdr3_aa: CASSLVVGATGANVLTF
clone_size: NA; j_call: TRBJ2-7; d_call: NA; v_call: TRBV4-1; cdr3_nt: TGCGCCAGCAGCCAAGAACAGGTTAACTCCTACGAGCAGTACTTC; cdr3_aa: CASSQEQVNSYEQYF
clone_size: NA; j_call: TRBJ1-3; d_call: TRBD1; v_call: TRBV7-2; cdr3_nt: TGTGCCAGCAGCTACGTAGGGACAGCCCTCTCTGGAAACACCATATATTTT; cdr3_aa: CASSYVGTALSGNTIYF
clone_size: NA; j_call: TRBJ2-1; d_call: TRBD1; v_call: TRBV2; cdr3_nt: TGTGCCAGCATGCCGGGACAGAGAAACAATGAGCAGTTCTTC; cdr3_aa: CASMPGQRNNEQFF
clone_size: NA; j_call: TRBJ2-5; d_call: NA; v_call: TRBV19; cdr3_nt: TGTGCCAGTAGTATAGATGGGGCAGGGCTTCAAGAGACCCAGTACTTC; cdr3_aa: CASSIDGAGLQETQYF
clone_size: NA; j_call: TRBJ1-5; d_call: TRBD1; v_call: TRBV19; cdr3_nt: TGTGCCAGTAGGGACCGGGGACAGGGGAACAATCAGCCCCAGCATTTT; cdr3_aa: CASRDRGQGNNQPQHF